This T cell receptor (beta chain) stems from a study of cytomegalovirus exposure and HLA in healthy donors. PCR primers comprised 60 Vbeta and 13 Jbeta primers. The data were produced by immunoSEQ multiplex PCR, yet TCRdb's version contains in-frame clones alone and is incomplete. The sample has roughly 120,000 clones, around 76% seen once. In the case of this clone: Its cognate antigen is unknown.

Study results and limitations: Analysis performed later showed TCR beta chains linked to HLA being more clonally expanded than equally common others.

V lost 3 bases, J lost 0 bases, and 12 bases stayed unmatched. The CDR3 loop spans 18 amino acids. The germline V gene encodes CDR1 SGHDT and CDR2 YYEEEE. The V call is TRBV5-6, the J call TRBJ2-5; 9 bases are a match to TRBD1. This receptor was obtained from a man aged 45-65 years in good health and CMV-seropositive. The material sequenced was PBMCs. The CDR3: CASSSYPVGQGYQETQYF. CDR3 DNA sequence: TGTGCCAGCAGCTCCTACCCCGTCGGACAGGGGTACCAAGAGACCCAGTACTTC.